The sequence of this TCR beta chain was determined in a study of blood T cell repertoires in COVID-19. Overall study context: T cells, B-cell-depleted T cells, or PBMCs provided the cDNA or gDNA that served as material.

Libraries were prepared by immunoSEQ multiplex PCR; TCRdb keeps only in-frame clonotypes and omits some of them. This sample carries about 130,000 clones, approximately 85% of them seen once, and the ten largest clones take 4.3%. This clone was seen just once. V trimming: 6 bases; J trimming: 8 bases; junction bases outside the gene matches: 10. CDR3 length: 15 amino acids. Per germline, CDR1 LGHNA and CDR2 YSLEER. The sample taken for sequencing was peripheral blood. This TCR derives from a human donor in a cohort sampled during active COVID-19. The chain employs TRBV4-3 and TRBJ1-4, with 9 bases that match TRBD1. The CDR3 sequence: CASSSQGQGSEKLFF. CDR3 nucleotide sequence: TGCGCCAGCAGTAGTCAAGGACAGGGGTCGGAAAAACTGTTTTTT.